Presented here are 21 T cell receptor beta chains from one specimen sequenced in a study of blood T cell repertoires in COVID-19. Assay: immunoSEQ multiplex PCR; the TCRdb copy retains only in-frame clones and omits some. The sample contains hundreds of thousands of clones, 83% of which appear only once. The specimen was PBMCs or T cells enriched from blood (not recorded which). The receptors were sampled from a woman in her thirties or forties who had been exposed to COVID-19.

The chain uses TRBV4-1 and TRBJ2-6; 8 bases map to TRBD2. The trim removed 0 bases at V and 2 bases at J, leaving 3 bases unmatched. The CDR3 length is 17 residues. Germline CDR1 MGHRA, CDR2 YSYEKL. CDR3 bases: TGCGCCAGCAGCCAAGATCCGGGGGGGGCTGGGGCCAACGTCCTGACTTTC. Translation gives CASSQDPGGAGANVLTF.

This clone was detected only once. As DNA, the CDR3 is TGTGCCTGGAAGAGTAGCGGGGGCACAGATACGCAGTATTTT. It is translated as CAWKSSGGTDTQYF. The V and J genes are TRBV30 and TRBJ2-3; 8 positions match TRBD2. The CDR3 is made up of 14 amino acids. Trimming cost V 4 bases and J 1 base; bases outside gene matches: 4. The germline gives CDR1 GTSNPN, CDR2 SVGIG (reference sequence). Based on the CDR3 plus reference TRBV30 and TRBJ2-3, the full variable domain is SQTIHQWPATLVQPVGSPLSLECTVEGTSNPNLYWYRQAAGRGLQLLFYSVGIGQISSEVPQNLSASRPQDRQFILSSKKLLLSDSGFYLCAWKSSGGTDTQYFGPGTRLTVL.

This rearrangement joins TRBV6-6 to TRBJ2-5; TRBD2 is a possible D gene (5 bases). Germline-derived CDR1 and CDR2 are MNHNY and SVGAGI (reference sequence). The V end was cut by 0 bases, the J end by 5 bases, with 10 bases between. The CDR3 consists of 14 residues. The CDR3 sequence is CASSYSDLRETQYF. The CDR3 region has the DNA TGTGCCAGCAGTTACTCGGACTTGAGGGAGACCCAGTACTTC.

CDR3 residues: CASSVGTASTDTQYF. For the CDR3, the DNA is TGTGCCAGCTCAGTCGGGACAGCTAGCACAGATACGCAGTATTTT. The chain uses TRBV18 and TRBJ2-3; TRBD1 agrees at 7 bases. The CDR3 runs to 15 residues. V lost 5 bases and J lost 0; bases outside the gene matches: 5. Germline CDR1 and CDR2: KGHSH and LQKENI.

This clone has a handful of counts. The V and J genes are TRBV29-1 and TRBJ2-1; the match to TRBD1 covers 7 bases. The CDR3 length is 15 residues. Germline lookup yields CDR1 SQVTM and CDR2 ANQGSEA. V was pared by 2 bases and J by 8 bases, with 12 bases of the junction left unmatched. The CDR3 bases are TGCAGCGTTGAAAGTCCCGGACAGGTGTTCGATGAGCAGTTCTTC. This sequence encodes CSVESPGQVFDEQFF.

Remarks on this clone: This sample includes further DNA sequences coding for the same CDR3. This chain links TRBV7-2 with TRBJ1-3, with D possibly matching TRBD1 (6 bases). Per germline, CDR1 SGHTA and CDR2 FQGNSA. Trimming left V 3 bases short and J 2 bases short, with 11 bases between. This CDR3 has 15 amino acids. DNA of the CDR3: TGTGCCAGCAGCTTTGATGGGGGCGCTGGAAACACCATATATTTT. As protein: CASSFDGGAGNTIYF.

The genes are TRBV7-3 and TRBJ1-2, with 9 bases that match TRBD1. This CDR3 comprises 14 residues. Germline assignment: CDR1 SGHTA and CDR2 FQGTGA. V lost 4 bases to trimming and J lost 8 bases; unmatched junction nucleotides: 8. CDR3 DNA sequence: TGTGCCAGCAGCTCGGGACAGGGTCGCGGCGGCTACACCTTC. It translates to CASSSGQGRGGYTF.

The chain uses TRBV10-3 and TRBJ2-3; D is perhaps TRBD2 (6 bases). Trimming took off 2 bases at V and 7 bases at J, with 28 bases between the two ends. CDR3 length: 19 amino acids. Germline V CDR1 and CDR2: ENHRY, SYGVKD. The CDR3: CAISEAGFDAGTSSNTQYF. DNA of the CDR3: TGTGCCATCAGTGAGGCGGGGTTCGACGCCGGGACTTCCTCGAATACGCAGTATTTT.

The V call is TRBV9, the J call TRBJ2-6; D unresolved. The germline V gene encodes CDR1 SGDLS and CDR2 YYNGEE. The CDR3 consists of 15 residues. The ends were cut back, 4 bases at V and 0 bases at J, with 8 bases in the middle. CDR3 loop: CASSPRVSGANVLTF. The CDR3 region has the DNA TGTGCCAGCAGCCCTCGGGTCTCTGGGGCCAACGTCCTGACTTTC.

This chain connects TRBV18 to TRBJ1-5, with 8 bases fitting TRBD1. Germline V gene lookup returns CDR1 KGHSH and CDR2 LQKENI. The trim removed 6 bases at V and 5 bases at J, leaving 12 bases unmatched. CDR3 length: 16 amino acids. CDR3 amino acids: CASSPSTGQGYQPQHF. In DNA, the CDR3 is TGTGCCAGCTCGCCTTCTACCGGACAGGGTTATCAGCCCCAGCATTTT.

This rearrangement joins TRBV10-3 to TRBJ2-1; 12 bases agree with TRBD2. This CDR3 contains 18 residues. After removal of 5 bases from V and 4 bases from J, the junction contained 12 bases not matched to a gene. Looked up from germline, CDR1 is ENHRY and CDR2 is SYGVKD. The CDR3 protein is CAISYRLAGARGYNEQFF. In nucleotides, the CDR3 is TGTGCCATCAGTTACCGACTAGCGGGGGCTCGCGGATACAATGAGCAGTTCTTC.

This clone was seen a single time. V is TRBV4-1 and J is TRBJ1-5; D not certain. Germline lookup yields CDR1 MGHRA and CDR2 YSYEKL. Trimming pared 1 base from V and 7 bases from J, leaving 14 bases between. The CDR3 sequence is 15 residues long. The CDR3 region is CASSQGVDRGQPQHF. As DNA, the CDR3 is TGCGCCAGCAGCCAAGGGGTCGATCGCGGGCAGCCCCAGCATTTT.

The V call is TRBV18, the J call TRBJ2-5; possible D gene TRBD1, 6 bases. Germline V gene lookup returns CDR1 KGHSH and CDR2 LQKENI. The CDR3 covers 15 residues. V was shortened by 2 bases and J by 4 bases, with 14 bases between the two germline ends. The CDR3 loop reads CASSPGGFRGETQYF. The DNA of the CDR3 is TGTGCCAGCTCACCAGGGGGCTTTAGGGGAGAGACCCAGTACTTC.

The gene calls are TRBV28 and TRBJ1-5; tentatively, D is TRBD1 (5 bases). Germline-derived CDR1 and CDR2 are MDHEN and SYDVKM. Trimming took 5 bases from V and 10 from J, leaving 18 bases between them. This CDR3 region has 14 residues. CDR3 amino acids: CASSQAGLQGPQHF. The CDR3 DNA reads as TGTGCCAGCAGTCAGGCGGGACTGCAAGGCCCCCAGCATTTT.

The J gene is TRBJ1-1, the V gene TRBV6-5; 7 nucleotides line up with TRBD1. The CDR3 consists of 14 residues. V gave up 5 bases and J gave up 5 bases; unmatched junction bases: 8. The germline gives CDR1 MNHEY, CDR2 SVGAGI. CDR3 in amino acids: CASSKGALATEAFF. The CDR3 nucleotides are TGTGCCAGCAGTAAGGGGGCCTTGGCGACTGAAGCTTTCTTT.

The rearrangement joins TRBV28 to TRBJ1-2; D not certain. The CDR3 runs 13 residues. Germline V gene data show CDR1 as MDHEN and CDR2 as SYDVKM. Trimming took 8 bases from V and 4 from J, leaving 14 bases between them. The CDR3: CASGREERYGYTF. The CDR3 DNA reads TGTGCCAGCGGCCGGGAAGAGCGCTATGGCTACACCTTC.

V is TRBV5-1 and J is TRBJ2-3; tentatively, D is TRBD2 (5 bases). The V end lost 6 bases, the J end lost 1 base, and 15 bases lay between the germline ends. Germline lookup yields CDR1 SGHRS and CDR2 YFSETQ. This CDR3 is built from 15 residues. The chain's CDR3 is CASNPGGGGTDTQYF. In DNA, the CDR3 is TGCGCCAGCAACCCCGGTGGAGGCGGCACAGATACGCAGTATTTT. Full variable domain (missing parts from reference TRBV5-1 and TRBJ2-3): KAGVTQTPRYLIKTRGQQVTLSCSPISGHRSVSWYQQTPGQGLQFLFEYFSETQRNKGNFPGRFSGRQFSNSRSEMNVSTLELGDSALYLCASNPGGGGTDTQYFGPGTRLTVL.

The chain employs TRBV27 and TRBJ2-3, with D tentatively TRBD2 (7 bases). V was pared by 2 bases and J by 6 bases, with 15 bases between. This CDR3 region has 15 residues. Germline loops: CDR1 MNHEY, CDR2 SMNVEV (reference sequence). The CDR3 loop is CASSLEGGAPDTQYF. The CDR3 DNA reads TGTGCCAGCAGTTTAGAGGGGGGGGCCCCCGATACGCAGTATTTT.

The V call is TRBV21-1, the J call TRBJ1-5. TRBV21-1 is a recognized pseudogene. This CDR3 comprises 16 residues. CDR3 in DNA: TGTGCCAGCAGCAAATTTCGGTGTCCCTTTAATCAGCCCCAGCATTTT. This encodes CASSKFRCPFNQPQHF.

This clone was counted between two and nine times. The chain recombines TRBV5-1 with TRBJ1-2; a weak D match, TRBD1 (6 bases). This CDR3 has 13 residues. Germline CDR1 is SGHRS and CDR2 is YFSETQ. The V end was cut by 4 bases, the J end by 7 bases, with 14 bases between. CDR3 residues: CASSGGQTVGYTF. The CDR3 DNA reads as TGCGCCAGCAGCGGAGGACAGACAGTTGGCTACACCTTC.

The chain has TRBV14 and TRBJ1-2, with a weak D call TRBD1 (5 bases). Trimming took 2 bases from V and 5 from J, leaving 12 bases between them. Germline V gene lookup returns CDR1 SGHDN and CDR2 FVKESK. The CDR3 has 14 residues. CDR3 region: CASSQLGDGYGYTF. The CDR3 DNA reads as TGTGCCAGCAGCCAACTAGGGGATGGATATGGCTACACCTTC.